The T cell receptor (beta chain) under discussion was sequenced for a study of T-cell memory formation after mild COVID-19. This clonotype was observed a few times. What it binds is not known. TCRdb fed the 5' RACE reads into MiXCR, producing one record per CDR3 protein. Among around 390,000 distinct CDR3 sequences listed, 16% were seen once. The CDR3 has 16 amino acids. V shed 0 bases, J shed 5 bases, and the junction held 5 bases outside the gene matches. The germline V gene encodes CDR1 LGHNA and CDR2 YSLEER. Points from the study as a whole: Of the contracting clones, CD4+ ones lay mainly in CM and EM, and CD8+ ones in EMRA.

Sequencing used PBMCs or a T cell subset sorted from them (not recorded which). The chain joins TRBV4-3 to TRBJ2-3; 10 positions agree with TRBD2. The clonotype originates from a man aged 18 to 29 who had mild COVID-19 (a few samples of this study predate the infection). Cell type and time point are not known. CDR3 nucleotides: TGCGCCAGCAGCCAAGACAGCGGGGGGGCGGAAGATACGCAGTATTTT. This translates into CASSQDSGGAEDTQYF.